Listed below are T cell receptor beta chains from one sample, sequenced in a study of shared clonotypes between healthy human individuals. Sequenced by immunoSEQ multiplex PCR; TCRdb stores in-frame clones only, minus some. The sample lists more than 2 million clones, just over 90% occurring once. Sequences were obtained from naive CD8+ T cells from PBMCs. These receptors came from a man aged 18 to 29 in good health. Some clones in this sample may be carry-over from other donors' samples. The CDR3 runs from the conserved cysteine through the conserved F or W. The order of the fields is J gene, D gene, V gene, clone size, CDR3 protein, CDR3 DNA. D genes are given only for firm matches. A row's size may be missing; if present it is once, few, many or a size class.

TRBJ2-1	.	TRBV29-1	.	CSVEGFERSYNEQFF	TGCAGCGTTGAAGGTTTTGAACGCTCCTACAATGAGCAGTTCTTC
TRBJ2-1	TRBD2	TRBV11-3	.	CASSKGTSGSRDEQFF	TGTGCCAGCAGCAAAGGGACTAGCGGGAGTAGGGATGAGCAGTTCTTC
TRBJ2-3	TRBD2	TRBV28	.	CASSLLPGGSGATDTQYF	TGTGCCAGCAGTTTACTCCCGGGGGGTAGCGGTGCGACAGATACGCAGTATTTT
TRBJ2-3	TRBD1	TRBV2	.	CASSDERGPTDTQYF	TGTGCCAGCAGTGATGAAAGGGGGCCCACAGATACGCAGTATTTT
TRBJ1-2	.	TRBV27	.	CASSLGQGRVNYGYTF	TGTGCCAGCAGTTTAGGTCAGGGGAGGGTCAACTATGGCTACACCTTC
TRBJ1-3	.	TRBV18	.	CASSPPYAGPSGNTIYF	TGTGCCAGCTCACCACCTTATGCAGGGCCCTCTGGAAACACCATATATTTT
TRBJ2-3	.	TRBV27	.	CASSLDGRTDTQYF	TGTGCCAGCAGCCTAGACGGCAGGACAGATACGCAGTATTTT
TRBJ2-7	TRBD2	TRBV7-6	.	CASSLAPGLAGDEQYF	TGTGCCAGCAGCTTAGCACCGGGACTAGCGGGAGACGAGCAGTACTTC
TRBJ2-1	TRBD2	TRBV19	.	CASSIAPSLAGALNEQFF	TGTGCCAGTAGTATAGCCCCGTCCCTAGCGGGAGCTCTCAATGAGCAGTTCTTC
TRBJ2-2	.	TRBV4-3	.	CASSQVESTGELFF	TGCGCCAGCAGCCAAGTGGAGAGCACCGGGGAGCTGTTTTTT
TRBJ2-7	TRBD1	TRBV28	.	CASSPPQTGASYEQYF	TGTGCCAGCAGCCCGCCCCAGACAGGGGCCTCCTACGAGCAGTACTTC
TRBJ2-1	TRBD2	TRBV28	.	CASRLTSGSHNEQFF	TGTGCCAGCAGGCTAACTAGCGGCTCCCACAATGAGCAGTTCTTC
TRBJ1-2	.	TRBV9	.	CASKGVYGYTF	TGTGCCAGCAAAGGGGTCTATGGCTACACCTTC
TRBJ1-2	.	TRBV21-1	.	CASSKVAGTGTLNRYGYTF	TGTGCCAGCAGCAAGGTGGCCGGGACAGGGACATTAAACCGCTATGGCTACACCTTC
TRBJ2-3	.	TRBV29-1	once	CSVRPPGPDTQYF	TGCAGCGTTCGGCCCCCAGGCCCAGATACGCAGTATTTT
TRBJ2-5	.	TRBV5-6	.	CASWGGLNQETQYF	TGTGCCAGCTGGGGCGGCTTGAACCAAGAGACCCAGTACTTC
TRBJ2-7	TRBD2	TRBV2	.	CASMRLAGAYEQYF	TGTGCCAGCATGCGACTAGCGGGAGCCTACGAGCAGTACTTC
TRBJ2-3	.	TRBV19	.	CASSMRRVTDTQYF	TGTGCCAGTAGTATGCGCAGAGTCACAGATACGCAGTATTTT
TRBJ1-2	.	TRBV7-9	.	CASSLASKSYGYTF	TGTGCCAGCAGCTTGGCCAGCAAGTCCTATGGCTACACCTTC
TRBJ2-7	.	TRBV4-1	.	CASSHGGTKVYEQYF	TGCGCCAGCAGCCACGGTGGGACAAAGGTCTACGAGCAGTACTTC
TRBJ2-1	.	TRBV29-1	.	CSVEDRREWGEQFF	TGCAGCGTTGAAGATCGGCGGGAATGGGGGGAGCAGTTCTTC
TRBJ2-2	TRBD2	TRBV19	.	CASSSGLAWSGELFF	TGTGCCAGTAGTTCGGGACTAGCGTGGTCCGGGGAGCTGTTTTTT
TRBJ2-7	.	TRBV10-3	.	CAISDYDTSYEQYF	TGTGCCATCAGTGATTATGACACCTCCTACGAGCAGTACTTC
TRBJ1-1	TRBD1	TRBV7-9	few	CASIGQGSNTEAFF	TGTGCCAGTATAGGACAGGGTTCGAACACTGAAGCTTTCTTT
TRBJ2-7	.	TRBV7-2	.	CASSLPYKPYEQYF	TGTGCCAGCAGCTTGCCCTATAAGCCCTACGAGCAGTACTTC
TRBJ2-7	.	TRBV6-1	.	CASTIDRRGYEQYF	TGTGCCAGCACCATCGATAGGAGGGGCTACGAGCAGTACTTC
TRBJ2-7	.	TRBV7-6	.	CASSSLRDGNYEQYF	TGTGCCAGCAGCTCGCTGAGAGACGGAAATTACGAGCAGTACTTC
TRBJ2-7	.	TRBV4-1	.	CASSQHRGGYEQYF	TGCGCCAGCAGCCAACATAGGGGCGGATACGAGCAGTACTTC
TRBJ2-1	.	TRBV18	.	CASSPVGGDEQFF	TGTGCCAGCTCACCCGTTGGGGGCGATGAGCAGTTCTTC
TRBJ2-7	.	TRBV5-1	.	CASSYDLTYEQYF	TGCGCCAGCAGTTACGACCTAACCTACGAGCAGTACTTC
TRBJ2-7	.	TRBV19	.	CASSTVYEQYF	TGTGCCAGTAGTACCGTATACGAGCAGTACTTC
TRBJ2-1	TRBD2	TRBV5-4	.	CASSFTHERDYNEQFF	TGTGCCAGCAGCTTCACTCACGAGCGGGACTACAATGAGCAGTTCTTC
TRBJ1-1	.	TRBV27	.	CASSQGQTEAFF	TGTGCCAGCAGTCAAGGACAAACTGAAGCTTTCTTT
TRBJ2-1	TRBD1	TRBV6-5	.	CASSPTGGPYNEQFF	TGTGCCAGCAGTCCAACAGGGGGACCCTACAATGAGCAGTTCTTC
TRBJ2-7	.	TRBV7-9	.	CASSFLAYEQYF	TGTGCCAGCAGCTTCCTCGCCTACGAGCAGTACTTC
TRBJ2-3	.	TRBV28	.	CASSLRGFSTDTQYF	TGTGCCAGCAGTTTAAGGGGCTTTAGCACAGATACGCAGTATTTT
TRBJ1-2	.	TRBV29-1	.	CSGVQGYGYTF	TGCAGCGGCGTCCAGGGGTATGGCTACACCTTC
TRBJ1-1	.	TRBV6-6	.	CASSYGDRGPTEAFF	TGTGCCAGCAGTTACGGTGACCGGGGCCCGACTGAAGCTTTCTTT
TRBJ2-2	.	TRBV13	.	CASSLGGTTGELFF	TGTGCCAGCAGCTTAGGTGGGACCACCGGGGAGCTGTTTTTT
TRBJ1-1	.	TRBV6-5	.	CASSYSINMNTEAFF	TGTGCCAGCAGTTACTCGATTAACATGAACACTGAAGCTTTCTTT
TRBJ2-7	.	TRBV7-6	.	CASSPTPDEQYF	TGTGCCAGCAGCCCTACTCCGGACGAGCAGTACTTC
TRBJ2-7	TRBD2	TRBV6-1	few	CASSASQRDFEQYF	TGTGCCAGCAGTGCGAGCCAGCGGGATTTCGAGCAGTACTTC
TRBJ1-2	.	TRBV29-1	few	CSVLDDGYTF	TGCAGCGTTCTCGACGATGGCTACACCTTC
TRBJ2-5	.	TRBV15	.	CATSREIPGETQYF	TGTGCCACCAGCAGAGAGATTCCCGGGGAGACCCAGTACTTC
TRBJ1-1	.	TRBV18	.	CASSPRADEAFF	TGTGCCAGCTCACCACGGGCAGACGAAGCTTTCTTT
TRBJ2-1	.	TRBV27	.	CASSSPLGGWNEQFF	TGTGCCAGCAGCTCCCCCCTTGGGGGGTGGAATGAGCAGTTCTTC
TRBJ1-1	.	TRBV6-5	once	CASKDRTSNTEAFF	TGTGCCAGCAAAGACAGGACCTCGAACACTGAAGCTTTCTTT
TRBJ2-1	.	TRBV5-1	once	CASSGITDNEQFF	TGCGCCAGTTCCGGGATCACCGACAATGAGCAGTTCTTC
TRBJ2-2	TRBD1	TRBV19	.	CASNDRDGTGELFF	TGTGCCAGTAACGACAGGGACGGCACCGGGGAGCTGTTTTTT
TRBJ2-7	.	TRBV5-6	.	CASSLVGGRAYEQYF	TGTGCCAGCAGCTTGGTAGGAGGTAGGGCCTACGAGCAGTACTTC
TRBJ2-3	TRBD2	TRBV7-9	.	CASSLAIAGAADTQYF	TGTGCCAGCAGCTTAGCGATAGCGGGAGCCGCAGATACGCAGTATTTT